What follows are 27 T cell receptor beta chains derived from one specimen sequenced in a study of blood T cell repertoires in COVID-19. Method: immunoSEQ multiplex PCR; TCRdb's copy keeps in-frame clones and lacks some. The sample lists roughly 250,000 clones; around 81% were seen once. The specimen was peripheral blood. The origin of the receptors is a woman in her sixties or seventies with active or convalescent COVID-19.

The chain couples TRBV19 to TRBJ1-1; TRBD1 matches at 7 bases. CDR1 LNHDA and CDR2 SQIVND come from the germline V gene (reference sequence). The CDR3 length is 15 residues. After removal of 6 bases from V and 0 bases from J, the junction contained 7 bases not matched to a gene. The CDR3 loop is CASSSQGTLNTEAFF. As DNA, the CDR3 is TGTGCCAGTAGCTCACAGGGGACCTTGAACACTGAAGCTTTCTTT. The full variable domain, completed using reference TRBV19 and TRBJ1-1, is DGGITQSPKYLFRKEGQNVTLSCEQNLNHDAMYWYRQDPGQGLRLIYYSQIVNDFQKGDIAEGYSVSREKKESFPLTVTSAQKNPTAFYLCASSSQGTLNTEAFFGQGTRLTVV.

This chain uses TRBV7-3 with TRBJ2-5; D is perhaps TRBD2 (5 bases). The CDR3 length is 14 residues. V lost 5 bases and J lost 7, with 17 bases in between. Germline-derived CDR1 and CDR2 are SGHTA and FQGTGA. The CDR3 sequence is CASSPRTAPWTQYF. The CDR3 DNA reads as TGTGCCAGCAGCCCGCGGACTGCACCCTGGACCCAGTACTTC.

This clone was seen a few times. The CDR3 nucleotides read TGTGCCAGCAGTTTAACGGGGGTTGGCTACACCTTC. This codes for CASSLTGVGYTF. The chain has TRBV12-3 or TRBV12-4 and TRBJ1-2; a weak D match, TRBD1 (5 bases). The CDR3 loop spans 12 amino acids. V was shortened by 2 bases and J by 7 bases, with 8 bases between the two germline ends.

V usage is TRBV6-6 and J usage is TRBJ2-7; possibly TRBD1 for D (6 bases). The CDR3 covers 13 residues. Trimming pared 4 bases from V and 1 base from J, leaving 8 bases between. The V gene's germline CDR1 is MNHNY and CDR2 SVGAGI (reference sequence). CDR3 sequence reads: CASSSGVSYEQYF. CDR3 sequence (DNA): TGTGCCAGCAGTTCAGGGGTTTCCTACGAGCAGTACTTC.

V gene TRBV7-6 combines with J gene TRBJ2-3, with D possibly TRBD2 on 5 matching bases. The V end was cut by 1 base, the J end by 1 base, with 9 bases between. This CDR3 comprises 15 residues. The germline V gene encodes CDR1 SGHVS and CDR2 FNYEAQ. CDR3 coding DNA: TGTGCCAGCAGCTTAGTGAGCGGACGCACAGATACGCAGTATTTT. It specifies CASSLVSGRTDTQYF.

The chain joins TRBV2 to TRBJ1-3; D is perhaps TRBD1 (6 bases). Germline V gene data show CDR1 as SNHLY and CDR2 as FYNNEI. V lost 4 bases, J lost 0 bases, and 19 bases lay in between. CDR3 size: 18 residues. DNA for the CDR3: TGTGCCAGCAGTGTCACAGGGTTCCAGGGCCTCTCTGGAAACACCATATATTTT. Residues: CASSVTGFQGLSGNTIYF.

The chain links TRBV18 to TRBJ1-1; TRBD1 might be the D (5 bases). This CDR3 comprises 14 residues. Germline V gene sequence: CDR1 KGHSH, CDR2 LQKENI. The V end lost 5 bases, the J end lost 0 bases, and 10 bases lay between the germline ends. CDR3 coding DNA: TGTGCCAGCTCAGCGACAGCTTTGAACACTGAAGCTTTCTTT. This encodes CASSATALNTEAFF.

The genes are TRBV7-3 and TRBJ2-5; 7 positions match TRBD2. Per the germline V gene, CDR1 is SGHTA and CDR2 is FQGTGA. CDR3 length: 17 residues. The J segment lost 4 bases and the V segment lost 2 bases, leaving 13 bases of the junction unmatched. The CDR3 bases are TGTGCCAGCAGCTTAGACCCTCTTCCTGGGGGGGGAGAGACCCAGTACTTC. Its translation is CASSLDPLPGGGETQYF.

The chain combines TRBV6-2 or TRBV6-3 with TRBJ2-1, with TRBD2 matching 14 bases. CDR3 size: 16 residues. The junction had 5 bases not matched to a gene; V was cut back by 3 bases and J by 7 bases. Germline lookup yields CDR1 MNHEY and CDR2 SVGEGT. The CDR3 region has the DNA TGTGCCAGCAGTTATTTTGGACTAGCGGGGGGAAATGAGCAGTTCTTC. Translation gives CASSYFGLAGGNEQFF.

This clone was seen once. V and J are TRBV5-6 and TRBJ2-7; the match to TRBD1 covers 7 bases. Germline lookup yields CDR1 SGHDT and CDR2 YYEEEE. With V trimmed by 2 bases and J by 4 bases, 6 bases remained unmatched. CDR3 length equals 14 residues. The CDR3 nucleotides read TGTGCCAGCAGCTTTGGGGCAGGGGGATACGAGCAGTACTTC. Translating it yields CASSFGAGGYEQYF.

This sequence joins TRBV5-4 and TRBJ2-3; D may be TRBD2 (5 bases). The CDR3 runs 14 residues. The V end was cut by 4 bases, the J end by 0 bases, with 9 bases between. Looked up from germline, CDR1 is SGHNT and CDR2 is YYREEE (reference sequence). Here the CDR3 DNA reads TGTGCCAGCAGCCTCGGACTCAGCACAGATACGCAGTATTTT. It translates to CASSLGLSTDTQYF.

The J gene is TRBJ2-1, the V gene TRBV6-2 or TRBV6-3, with TRBD2 identical over 7 bases. After removal of 4 bases from V and 2 bases from J, the junction contained 8 bases not matched to a gene. Germline V gives CDR1 MNHEY, CDR2 SVGEGT. The CDR3 loop spans 16 amino acids. CDR3 sequence (DNA): TGTGCCAGCAGTTCTACAGCGGGGAGTCCCTACAATGAGCAGTTCTTC. As protein: CASSSTAGSPYNEQFF.

This clone turned up a few times. The CDR3 bases are TGCAGCGTGGAGACAGGGGGCGAGCAGTACTTC. Residues: CSVETGGEQYF. This chain joins TRBV29-1 and TRBJ2-7; 9 bases agree with TRBD1. The germline V gene has CDR1 SQVTM and CDR2 ANQGSEA. V lost 6 bases and J lost 6; bases outside the gene matches: 3. The CDR3 contains 11 residues.

The chain uses TRBV24-1 and TRBJ2-7; possible D gene TRBD1, 5 bases. The CDR3 has 13 residues. Deletions cut 2 bases from V and 6 bases from J, with 10 bases between. Looked up from germline, CDR1 is KGHDR and CDR2 is SFDVKD. The CDR3 nucleotides are TGTGCCACCAGTGATTGTCCAGGGTGCGAGCAGTACTTC. Amino acids: CATSDCPGCEQYF.

The rearrangement joins TRBV6-6 to TRBJ2-3; D might be TRBD2 (7 bases). V lost 5 bases and J lost 2, with 20 bases in between. The CDR3 covers 17 residues. Germline V gene sequence: CDR1 MNHNY, CDR2 SVGAGI (reference sequence). For the CDR3, the DNA is TGTGCCAGCAGTCCCTATTTGGGGGGGGGCGTCACAGATACGCAGTATTTT. Its protein product is CASSPYLGGGVTDTQYF.

The genes are TRBV19 and TRBJ2-1; 7 nucleotides line up with TRBD1. The CDR3 spans 16 residues. Germline values: CDR1 LNHDA, CDR2 SQIVND (reference sequence). V was pared by 6 bases and J by 8 bases, with 16 bases of the junction left unmatched. The CDR3 protein is CASRPKGQRAVDEQFF. As DNA, the CDR3 is TGTGCCAGTAGGCCCAAGGGACAGAGGGCGGTCGATGAGCAGTTCTTC. The whole variable domain, filled in from reference TRBV19 and TRBJ2-1, reads DGGITQSPKYLFRKEGQNVTLSCEQNLNHDAMYWYRQDPGQGLRLIYYSQIVNDFQKGDIAEGYSVSREKKESFPLTVTSAQKNPTAFYLCASRPKGQRAVDEQFFGPGTRLTVL.

J is TRBJ2-3 and V is TRBV9; D perhaps matches TRBD1 (5 bases). Per germline, CDR1 SGDLS and CDR2 YYNGEE. The CDR3 spans 14 residues. Trimming cost V 2 bases and J 1 base, with 8 bases left between them. The CDR3 loop is CASSVAGRTDTQYF. Here the CDR3 DNA reads TGTGCCAGCAGCGTTGCAGGGCGCACAGATACGCAGTATTTT.

The J gene is TRBJ2-7, the V gene TRBV18, with 10 nucleotides matching TRBD1. J gave up 4 bases and V 5 bases, and 5 bases lay outside the gene matches. The CDR3 sequence is 14 residues long. CDR1 and CDR2 (germline): KGHSH, LQKENI. CDR3 DNA: TGTGCCAGCTCATCCGGGACAGGGGTTTACGAGCAGTACTTC. This gives the protein CASSSGTGVYEQYF.

The chain links TRBV4-1 to TRBJ1-5, with 9 bases identical to TRBD1. V shed 1 base and J 3 bases; nucleotides not matched to a gene: 1. CDR3 size: 15 residues. From germline, CDR1 is MGHRA and CDR2 YSYEKL. DNA of the CDR3: TGCGCCAGCAGCCAAGGGGACAGGGTCAATCAGCCCCAGCATTTT. This gives the protein CASSQGDRVNQPQHF.

The V gene is TRBV5-1, the J gene TRBJ2-3, with 8 bases matching TRBD2. Germline V gene lookup returns CDR1 SGHRS and CDR2 YFSETQ. The trim removed 0 bases at V and 2 bases at J, leaving 8 bases unmatched. The length of the CDR3 is 17 residues. The chain's CDR3 is CASSLEYTGGITDTQYF. Written as DNA, the CDR3 is TGCGCCAGCAGCTTGGAGTATACGGGGGGGATCACAGATACGCAGTATTTT.

The chain joins TRBV15 to TRBJ1-4; D is uncertain. The V gene's germline CDR1 is LNHNV and CDR2 YYDKDF (reference sequence). The germline V and J ends were trimmed by 0 bases and 8 bases, with 16 bases remaining between them. The CDR3 runs 16 residues. CDR3 DNA: TGTGCCACCAGCAGAGATGTCCGCGGAATGTTGGAAAAACTGTTTTTT. Its protein product is CATSRDVRGMLEKLFF.

The V and J genes are TRBV4-3 and TRBJ2-2; no clear D. The germline gives CDR1 LGHNA, CDR2 YSLEER. The V end lost 2 bases, the J end lost 3 bases, and 10 bases lay between the germline ends. This CDR3 region has 15 residues. CDR3 coding DNA: TGCGCCAGCAGCCAAAGAGCATTGGACACCGGGGAGCTGTTTTTT. Translation gives CASSQRALDTGELFF.

The V call is TRBV7-8, the J call TRBJ2-3, with D possibly matching TRBD1 (7 bases). V was cut by 1 base and J by 4 bases, with 15 bases left in between. Germline CDR1 and CDR2: SGHVS and FQNEAQ. The CDR3 is 16 amino acids. The CDR3 nucleotides read TGTGCCAGCAGCTTAGATGCAGGGGGGCCGGCAGATACGCAGTATTTT. This gives the protein CASSLDAGGPADTQYF.

The V call is TRBV2, the J call TRBJ1-2; D perhaps matches TRBD1 (5 bases). V lost 4 bases to trimming and J lost 4 bases, with 7 bases between them. CDR3 size: 12 residues. Germline CDR1 reads SNHLY; CDR2 reads FYNNEI. The CDR3 DNA reads as TGTGCCAGCAGTGGGGGCCGCTATGGCTACACCTTC. It translates to CASSGGRYGYTF.

This clone has only a few counts. The rearrangement uses TRBV7-2 and TRBJ1-1; the match to TRBD1 covers 7 bases. The CDR3 sequence is 14 residues long. The J segment lost 0 bases and the V segment lost 5 bases, leaving 3 bases of the junction unmatched. Per germline, CDR1 SGHTA and CDR2 FQGNSA. The CDR3 bases are TGTGCCAGCAGCCCCGGGACAGTGAACACTGAAGCTTTCTTT. Translated, it gives CASSPGTVNTEAFF.

The chain carries TRBV11-2 and TRBJ1-2; 8 nucleotides match TRBD1. Germline values: CDR1 SGHAT, CDR2 FQNNGV. CDR3 length equals 14 residues. V gave up 5 bases and J gave up 4 bases; unmatched junction bases: 6. The CDR3 region has the DNA TGTGCCAGCAGCCCTGGACAGGGAGGCTATGGCTACACCTTC. It yields the protein CASSPGQGGYGYTF.

The chain links TRBV12-3 or TRBV12-4 to TRBJ1-1, with a possible D match to TRBD1 (5 bases). The CDR3 has 13 amino acids. Between the trimmed V and J ends, which lost 5 bases and 3 bases, there was a span of 10 bases. The CDR3 spells CASSRRGDTEAFF. In DNA, the CDR3 is TGTGCCAGCAGTCGGAGGGGAGACACTGAAGCTTTCTTT.